Each of the 16 T cell receptor beta chains below was sequenced from the same sample in a study of blood T cell repertoires in COVID-19. Libraries were prepared by immunoSEQ multiplex PCR; TCRdb keeps only in-frame clonotypes and omits some of them. The sample holds approximately 240,000 clones, nearly 90% seen once. Source material: peripheral blood. Receptor source: a woman between 18 and 29 years old who had recovered from COVID-19.

The chain carries TRBV27 and TRBJ1-5, with TRBD1 as a possible D gene (6 bases). V lost 2 bases and J 3 bases, leaving 11 bases between the germline ends. The CDR3 length is 15 residues. Germline assignment: CDR1 MNHEY and CDR2 SMNVEV (reference sequence). CDR3: CASSLQGTINQPQHF. DNA of the CDR3: TGTGCCAGCAGTTTACAGGGGACGATCAATCAGCCCCAGCATTTT.

The rearrangement uses TRBV29-1 and TRBJ1-1; 7 bases fit TRBD1. With 7 bases clipped from V and 7 bases from J, the junction kept 12 bases outside the gene matches. The CDR3 spans 13 residues. CDR1 is SQVTM and CDR2 is ANQGSEA in the germline V gene. The CDR3 DNA reads TGCAGCGCAGGACAGGCGGAGGGTAGTGAAGCTTTCTTT. It codes for CSAGQAEGSEAFF.

The chain joins TRBV9 to TRBJ2-3; possible D gene TRBD2, 5 bases. V gave up 4 bases and J gave up 0 bases, with 9 bases separating them. The V gene's germline CDR1 is SGDLS and CDR2 YYNGEE. This CDR3 contains 14 residues. CDR3 amino acids: CASSNRGSTDTQYF. The CDR3 DNA reads TGTGCCAGCAGCAATCGAGGGAGCACAGATACGCAGTATTTT.

The V call is TRBV25-1, the J call TRBJ2-3; 11 bases map to TRBD2. CDR3 length: 15 residues. J was trimmed by 6 bases and V by 3 bases; bases with no gene match: 5. Germline CDR1 MGHDK, CDR2 SYGVNS. The CDR3 sequence: CASSDGLAGQDTQYF. The CDR3 DNA reads as TGTGCCAGCAGTGACGGACTAGCGGGTCAGGATACGCAGTATTTT.

The chain employs TRBV9 and TRBJ2-2, with a possible D match to TRBD1 (5 bases). Germline V gives CDR1 SGDLS, CDR2 YYNGEE. V was clipped by 3 bases and J by 6 bases, with 18 bases between them. CDR3 length: 16 amino acids. CDR3 in amino acids: CASSETAYSRAGELFF. CDR3 DNA: TGTGCCAGCAGCGAAACCGCGTACAGCAGGGCCGGGGAGCTGTTTTTT.

CDR3 residues: CASSPEVWSYNEQFF. DNA of the CDR3: TGTGCCAGCAGCCCGGAGGTTTGGTCCTACAATGAGCAGTTCTTC. The rearrangement uses TRBV7-2 and TRBJ2-1, with D possibly TRBD2 on 5 matching bases. The V and J ends lost 5 bases and 1 base respectively, with 12 bases between them. CDR1 is SGHTA and CDR2 is FQGNSA in the germline V gene. The CDR3 has 15 residues.

V usage is TRBV27 and J usage is TRBJ1-5, with no clear D. This CDR3 contains 12 residues. Germline V lookup: CDR1 MNHEY, CDR2 SMNVEV (reference sequence). V was pared by 5 bases and J by 6 bases, with 8 bases between. The CDR3 spells CASSPAGQPQHF. In nucleotides, the CDR3 is TGTGCCAGCAGTCCCGCGGGTCAGCCCCAGCATTTT.

J is TRBJ2-6 and V is TRBV14; D unresolved. CDR3 size: 14 residues. Germline values: CDR1 SGHDN, CDR2 FVKESK. V lost 4 bases, J lost 0 bases, and 4 bases lay in between. CDR3 loop: CASSPGSGANVLTF. CDR3 sequence (DNA): TGTGCCAGCAGCCCCGGCTCTGGGGCCAACGTCCTGACTTTC.

This clone has only a few counts. This sequence joins TRBV5-1 and TRBJ1-1, with D unresolved. The germline gives CDR1 SGHRS, CDR2 YFSETQ. The CDR3 totals 15 residues. Trimming removed 1 base at V and 0 bases at J, with 10 bases between. CDR3 coding DNA: TGCGCCAGCAGCTTGAGATCCAACATGAACACTGAAGCTTTCTTT. This gives the protein CASSLRSNMNTEAFF.

V is TRBV25-1 and J is TRBJ1-1; possibly TRBD1 for D (5 bases). The CDR3 has 14 residues. Trimming removed 5 bases from V and 2 bases from J, with 12 bases in between. The germline V gene has CDR1 MGHDK and CDR2 SYGVNS. The CDR3 DNA follows: TGTGCCAGCAGTTTTGCAGGGCCAAACACTGAAGCTTTCTTT. Translation: CASSFAGPNTEAFF. Variable domain in full (rest from reference TRBV25-1 and TRBJ1-1): EADIYQTPRYLVIGTGKKITLECSQTMGHDKMYWYQQDPGMELHLIHYSYGVNSTEKGDLSSESTVSRIRTEHFPLTLESARPSHTSQYLCASSFAGPNTEAFFGQGTRLTVV.

The chain is built from TRBV5-1 and TRBJ2-7; weak D call: TRBD2 (5 bases). Germline CDR1 is SGHRS and CDR2 is YFSETQ. Trimming took off 0 bases at V and 0 bases at J, with 10 bases between the two ends. This CDR3 is built from 15 residues. The CDR3 protein is CASSLAPDYSYEQYF. The CDR3 bases are TGCGCCAGCAGCTTGGCCCCTGACTACTCCTACGAGCAGTACTTC.

This rearrangement joins TRBV2 to TRBJ2-3, with a tentative D call TRBD2 (6 bases). The CDR3 totals 13 residues. Looked up from germline, CDR1 is SNHLY and CDR2 is FYNNEI. Trimming left V 6 bases short and J 2 bases short, with 9 bases between. In DNA form, the CDR3 reads TGTGCCAGCAGGAGGGACTTCACAGATACGCAGTATTTT. This sequence encodes CASRRDFTDTQYF.

V and J are TRBV13 and TRBJ1-2; TRBD1 matches 7 bases. In germline, CDR1 is PRHDT, CDR2 FYEKMQ (reference sequence). CDR3 length equals 15 residues. Trimming at V came to 6 bases and at J to 8 bases, leaving 15 bases not matched to a gene. The DNA of the CDR3 is TGTGCCAGCAGGGGCCCTTGGGACAGCTCGGGAGGCTACACCTTC. Protein sequence: CASRGPWDSSGGYTF.

The V call is TRBV30, the J call TRBJ2-1; TRBD2 aligns across 9 bases. This CDR3 has 14 amino acids. Germline loops: CDR1 GTSNPN, CDR2 SVGIG (reference sequence). With V trimmed by 4 bases and J by 5 bases, 6 bases remained unmatched. The CDR3 spells CAWTGGRADNEQFF. As DNA, the CDR3 is TGTGCCTGGACGGGCGGGAGGGCCGACAATGAGCAGTTCTTC.

The rearrangement links TRBV27 to TRBJ2-5; 9 bases are a match to TRBD1. CDR1 and CDR2 (germline): MNHEY, SMNVEV (reference sequence). The CDR3 extends over 13 amino acids. V lost 5 bases and J lost 5; bases outside the gene matches: 3. The CDR3 region has the DNA TGTGCCAGCAGTGAGACAGGGGGGGAGACCCAGTACTTC. It is translated as CASSETGGETQYF.

This clone was seen a handful of times. The rearrangement links TRBV6-4 to TRBJ1-1; 9 positions match TRBD1. V dropped 6 bases and J dropped 7; count of bases not matched to a gene: 9. This CDR3 contains 14 residues. CDR1 MRHNA and CDR2 SNTAGT come from the germline V gene. CDR3 sequence (DNA): TGTGCCAGCAGCCTCGGGACAGGGCTCGGTGAAGCTTTCTTT. Encoded protein: CASSLGTGLGEAFF.